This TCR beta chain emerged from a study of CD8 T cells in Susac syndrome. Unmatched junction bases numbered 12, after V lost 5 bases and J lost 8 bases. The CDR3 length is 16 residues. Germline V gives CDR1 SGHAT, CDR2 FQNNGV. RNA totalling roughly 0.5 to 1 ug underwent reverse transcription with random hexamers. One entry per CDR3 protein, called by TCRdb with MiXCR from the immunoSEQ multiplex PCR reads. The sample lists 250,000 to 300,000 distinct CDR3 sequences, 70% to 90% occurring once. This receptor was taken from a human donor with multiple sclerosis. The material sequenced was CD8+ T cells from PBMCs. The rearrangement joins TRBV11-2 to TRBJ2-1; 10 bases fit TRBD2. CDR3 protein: CASSGFGSSGSHEQFF. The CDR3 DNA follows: TGTGCCAGCAGCGGATTCGGGTCTAGCGGGAGTCATGAGCAGTTCTTC.